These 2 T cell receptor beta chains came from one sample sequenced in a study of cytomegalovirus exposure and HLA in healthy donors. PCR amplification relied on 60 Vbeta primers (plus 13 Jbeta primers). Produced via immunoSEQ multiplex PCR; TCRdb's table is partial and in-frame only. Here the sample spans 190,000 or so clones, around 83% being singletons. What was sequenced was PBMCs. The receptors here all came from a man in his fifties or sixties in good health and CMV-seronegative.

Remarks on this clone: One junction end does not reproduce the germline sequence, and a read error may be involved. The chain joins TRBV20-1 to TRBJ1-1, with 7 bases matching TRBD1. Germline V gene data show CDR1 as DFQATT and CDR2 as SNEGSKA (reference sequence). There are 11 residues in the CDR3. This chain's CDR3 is CSGRGGASAFF. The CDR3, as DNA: TGCAGTGGTAGAGGGGGCGCGTCGGCTTTCTTT.

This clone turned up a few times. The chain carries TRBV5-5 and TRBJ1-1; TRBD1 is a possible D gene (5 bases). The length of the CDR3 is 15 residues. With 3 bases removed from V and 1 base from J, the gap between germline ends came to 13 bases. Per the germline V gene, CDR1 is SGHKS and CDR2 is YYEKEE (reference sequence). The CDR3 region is CASSSQSGENTEAFF. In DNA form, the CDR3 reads TGTGCCAGCAGCTCTCAGTCGGGGGAGAACACTGAAGCTTTCTTT.